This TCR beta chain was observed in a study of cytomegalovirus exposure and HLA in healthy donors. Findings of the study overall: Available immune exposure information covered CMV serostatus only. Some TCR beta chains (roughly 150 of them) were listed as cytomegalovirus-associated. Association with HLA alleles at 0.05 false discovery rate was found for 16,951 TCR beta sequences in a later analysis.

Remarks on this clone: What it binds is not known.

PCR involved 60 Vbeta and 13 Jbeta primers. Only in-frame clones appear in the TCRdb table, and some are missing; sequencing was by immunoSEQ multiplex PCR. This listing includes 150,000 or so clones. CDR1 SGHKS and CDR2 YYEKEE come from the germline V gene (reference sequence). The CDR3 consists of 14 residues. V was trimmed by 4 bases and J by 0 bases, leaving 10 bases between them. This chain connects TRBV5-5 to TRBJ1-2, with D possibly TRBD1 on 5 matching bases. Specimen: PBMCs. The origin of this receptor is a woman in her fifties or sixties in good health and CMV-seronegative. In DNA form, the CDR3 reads TGTGCCAGCAGCATAGCAGGGACTAACTATGGCTACACCTTC. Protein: CASSIAGTNYGYTF.